The clone carrying this T cell receptor (beta chain) was observed a handful of times. V gave up 4 bases and J gave up 7 bases, with 10 bases separating them. Germline V gene data show CDR1 as MDHEN and CDR2 as SYDVKM. There are 12 residues in the CDR3. Template for every sorted-subset replicate PCR totaled about 200 ng DNA, 25,000 to 35,000 T cell genomes. The repertoire was sequenced with immunoSEQ multiplex PCR; TCRdb's copy has only in-frame clones and lacks some. Of about 2.4 million clones listed, 80% to 95% are singletons. The sample belongs to a study of shared clonotypes between healthy human individuals. As for the study in general: The study used three CD4 naive, three CD4 memory, two CD8 naive and one CD8 memory plate per donor.

The genes are TRBV28 and TRBJ1-2, with a possible D match to TRBD1 (5 bases). The specimen was naive CD4+ T cells from PBMCs. Noted subset: CD45RA+ positively selected. The clonotype originates from a man between 18 and 29 years old in good health. Some clones in this sample may be carry-over from other donors' samples. The CDR3 DNA reads TGTGCCAGCAGTTCAGAGGGGTCTGGCTACACCTTC. Translated: CASSSEGSGYTF.